This T cell receptor (beta chain) came from a study of blood T cell repertoires in COVID-19. Method: immunoSEQ multiplex PCR; TCRdb's copy keeps in-frame clones and lacks some. Counted here are hundreds of thousands of clones, about four fifths occurring once; the ten biggest clones make up approximately 5%. Across 20 to 25 US areas, participants ranged in age from about 18 to 100 years. During the 2 weeks before they entered the study, exposed participants had met someone with a PCR-confirmed or clinician-diagnosed COVID-19 case. The sample comprised PBMCs or T cells enriched from blood (not recorded which). The receptor's source is a man in his forties who had been exposed to COVID-19.

CDR3 sequence: CASRREEAGELFF. The CDR3 nucleotides are TGTGCCAGCCGACGGGAGGAGGCCGGGGAGCTGTTTTTT. The chain couples TRBV12-3 or TRBV12-4 to TRBJ2-2; 7 bases line up with TRBD2. Trimming cost V 8 bases and J 6 bases; bases outside gene matches: 6. The CDR3 totals 13 residues.